This is a list of T cell receptor beta chains from one sample in a study of T cells after yellow fever vaccination. TCRdb re-called the 5' RACE reads with MiXCR, one entry per CDR3 protein. The table has hundreds of thousands of distinct CDR3 sequences, roughly an eighth seen once. The sample here was PBMCs, taken on the day of the yellow fever booster vaccination. The receptors were gathered from a young man who received the YFV17D yellow fever vaccine. CDR3s include the opening cysteine and the closing phenylalanine or tryptophan. Fields, in order: D gene, V gene, CDR3 protein. A D gene is named only where the DNA matches it firmly.

>TRBD1|TRBV7-2
CASSRTGAGEQFF
>NA|TRBV5-1
CASSLDNPGTPLHF
>TRBD1|TRBV5-1
CASSTGQGFTDTQYF
>TRBD2|TRBV7-8
CASLGGKGEQYF
>TRBD2|TRBV20-1
CSASKLAGFSYEQYF
>NA|TRBV7-9
CASAWGQGDTQYF
>TRBD2|TRBV12-3/TRBV12-4
CASTGESGLQVDTQYF
>NA|TRBV19
CASSVGTAGLYNEQFF
>TRBD2|TRBV7-2
CASSLRASGTADTQYF
>TRBD2|TRBV5-6
CASSPGLAATGQYF
>TRBD2|TRBV7-3
CASSLTGLDGNEQFF
>TRBD1|TRBV10-1
CASSELDRDNEQFF
>NA|TRBV28
CASSALHLAYEQYF
>NA|TRBV7-2
CASSLQSPDTQYF
>NA|TRBV15
CATSRGYDYEQYF
>NA|TRBV12-3/TRBV12-4
CACCPPQASSHPDYEQFF
>NA|TRBV11-2
CASSSYSGRNTEAFF
>TRBD1|TRBV30
CAWSYRDRDNEQYF
>TRBD2|TRBV18
CASSHGTSGRGKQYF
>NA|TRBV5-6
CASSLEWGSVDTQYF
>NA|TRBV29-1
CSVTDNQGYNEKLFF
>NA|TRBV5-1
CASSRTGPLDTQYF
>NA|TRBV12-3/TRBV12-4
CASSRVGLGSYEQYF
>NA|TRBV14
CASSQGSYNSPLHF
>NA|TRBV6-2/TRBV6-3
CASSSWDSPLHF
>TRBD2|TRBV6-1
CASSSGGGSKETQYF
>NA|TRBV12-3/TRBV12-4
CASSLYMGETQYF
>NA|TRBV28
CASRGRDQNTGERFF
>TRBD2|TRBV5-1
CASSLLSGRTLGDTQYF
>NA|TRBV20-1
CSARVRGSHEQYF
>TRBD1|TRBV6-5
CASSYSVQGTYNEQFF
>NA|TRBV5-4
CASSFFTGLPFF
>NA|TRBV20-1
CSAREGDGWYHGYTF
>NA|TRBV12-3/TRBV12-4
CASRWEGEQFF
>NA|TRBV5-1
CASSLQEFYEQYF
>NA|TRBV4-3
CASSQERSAFYEQYF
>NA|TRBV20-1
CSAREQERGTQYF
>NA|TRBV5-1
CASKADTEAFF